This T cell receptor (beta chain) was identified in a study of patients and donors after allogeneic stem cell transplantation (dated by TCRdb to 2018 to 2021). This clonotype has a count of ten or more. Its antigen is still unknown. Per-nucleotide qualities are absent, and no much larger clonotype sits a single base away. The method behind the library was RT-PCR. TCRdb shows the sequencer as NextSeq 550. TCRdb's own reprocessing of the public reads used fastp at Q25 and MiXCR and kept productive beta chains. CDR3 protein duplicates are merged, each entry listing the most common genes and DNA. This sample is represented by more than 850,000 distinct CDR3 sequences; roughly 18% of them were singletons. The ten most abundant clones make up approximately 5.9% of the sample. After removal of 3 bases from V and 5 bases from J, the junction retains 8 bases not matched to a gene. There are 15 amino acids in the CDR3, from cysteine to phenylalanine inclusive. The read is trimmed to its CDR3 DNA, 45 bases read in frame from base 1.

The chain links TRBV12-3 or TRBV12-4 with TRBJ2-5; 8 nucleotides in the junction match TRBD2. This TCR came from a human donor who was either an allogeneic HSCT recipient or a stem cell or donor lymphocyte infusion donor (not recorded which). It is not recorded whose cells these are; they may come from a transplant donor. The sample comprised blood, either unsorted or a sorted T cell fraction (not recorded which). The nucleotide sequence reads TGTGCCAGCAGTTTGAGAGCGGGGGCAGTGGAGACCCAGTACTTC. The translation is CASSLRAGAVETQYF.